This T cell receptor beta chain was obtained from a study of blood T cells in healthy people across ages. Germline V gene sequence: CDR1 SGHRS, CDR2 YFSETQ. The CDR3 is 13 amino acids. V dropped 6 bases and J dropped 5 bases, with 14 bases sitting between them. A second PCR, run for about 7 to 12 cycles, used a sample-barcoded 5' primer plus a J-beta primer mix. Each cDNA molecule was tagged by a template-switch adaptor that had 12 random nucleotides. TCRdb used MiXCR to reprocess the 5' RACE reads, holding one entry per CDR3 protein. The sample records 1.5 million to 2 million distinct CDR3 sequences, approximately 39% being singletons. In this sample, this clonotype turned up once. Its antigen is still unknown. General study points: Comparison with aged donors showed that long-lived donors had more naive CD4+ cells and higher diversity.

The V call is TRBV5-1, the J call TRBJ1-1; TRBD1 is a possible D gene (6 bases). The material sequenced was blood. The TCR was taken from a human donor in good health. The CDR3 sequence: CASTQKQGTEAFF. The CDR3 bases are TGCGCCAGCACCCAGAAACAGGGAACTGAAGCTTTCTTT.